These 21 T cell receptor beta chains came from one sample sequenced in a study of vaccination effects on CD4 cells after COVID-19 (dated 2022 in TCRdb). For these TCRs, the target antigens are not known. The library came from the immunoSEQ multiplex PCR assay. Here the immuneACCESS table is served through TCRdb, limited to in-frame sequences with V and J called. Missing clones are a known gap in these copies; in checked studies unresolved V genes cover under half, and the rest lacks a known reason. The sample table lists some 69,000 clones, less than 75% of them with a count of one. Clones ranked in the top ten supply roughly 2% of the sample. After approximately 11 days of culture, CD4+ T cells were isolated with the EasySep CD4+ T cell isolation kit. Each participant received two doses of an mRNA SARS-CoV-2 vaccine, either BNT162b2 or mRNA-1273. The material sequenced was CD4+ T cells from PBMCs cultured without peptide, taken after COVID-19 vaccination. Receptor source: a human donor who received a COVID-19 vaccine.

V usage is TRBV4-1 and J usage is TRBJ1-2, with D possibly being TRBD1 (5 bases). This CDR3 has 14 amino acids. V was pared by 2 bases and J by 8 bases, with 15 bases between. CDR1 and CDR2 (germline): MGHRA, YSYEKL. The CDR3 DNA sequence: TGCGCCAGCAGCCAACGTGGCAGGGCGTCAGGCTACACCTTC. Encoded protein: CASSQRGRASGYTF.

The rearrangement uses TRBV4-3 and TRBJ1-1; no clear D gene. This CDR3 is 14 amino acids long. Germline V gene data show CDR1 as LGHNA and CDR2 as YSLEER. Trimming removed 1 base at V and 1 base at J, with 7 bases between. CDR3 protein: CASSQGGANTEAFF. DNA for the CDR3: TGCGCCAGCAGCCAAGGAGGAGCGAACACTGAAGCTTTCTTT.

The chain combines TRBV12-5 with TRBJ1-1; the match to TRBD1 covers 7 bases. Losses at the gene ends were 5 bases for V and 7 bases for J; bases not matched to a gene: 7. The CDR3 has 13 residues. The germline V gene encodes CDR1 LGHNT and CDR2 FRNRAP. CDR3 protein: CASGQNRGGEAFF. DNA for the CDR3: TGTGCTAGTGGTCAAAACAGGGGAGGTGAAGCTTTCTTT.

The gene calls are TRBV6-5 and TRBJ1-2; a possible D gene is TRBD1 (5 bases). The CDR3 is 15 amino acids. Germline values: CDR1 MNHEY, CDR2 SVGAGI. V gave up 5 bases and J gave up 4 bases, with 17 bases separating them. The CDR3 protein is CASSKPGLGIYGYTF. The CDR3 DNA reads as TGTGCCAGCAGTAAGCCGGGACTGGGGATCTATGGCTACACCTTC.

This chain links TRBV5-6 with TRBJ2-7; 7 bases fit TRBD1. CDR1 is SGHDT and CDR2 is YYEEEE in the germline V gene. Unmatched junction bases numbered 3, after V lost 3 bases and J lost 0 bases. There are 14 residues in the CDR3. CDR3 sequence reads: CASSWGTDSYEQYV. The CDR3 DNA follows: TGTGCCAGCAGCTGGGGGACAGACTCCTACGAGCAGTACGTC.

DNA of the CDR3: TGTGCCAGCAGCTTTTCTTGGACCGTCCCCTACGAGCAGTACGTC. Translating it yields CASSFSWTVPYEQYV. This sequence joins TRBV11-2 and TRBJ2-7; no definite D call. This CDR3 is 15 amino acids long. Germline CDR1 SGHAT, CDR2 FQNNGV. Trimming stripped 3 bases from V and 2 bases from J, with 14 bases between.

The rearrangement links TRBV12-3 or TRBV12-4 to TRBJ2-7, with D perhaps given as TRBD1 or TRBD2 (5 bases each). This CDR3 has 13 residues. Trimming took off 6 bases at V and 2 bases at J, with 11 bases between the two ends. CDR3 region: CASSLGRTYEQYV. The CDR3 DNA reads TGTGCCAGCAGCCTGGGACGGACCTACGAGCAGTACGTC.

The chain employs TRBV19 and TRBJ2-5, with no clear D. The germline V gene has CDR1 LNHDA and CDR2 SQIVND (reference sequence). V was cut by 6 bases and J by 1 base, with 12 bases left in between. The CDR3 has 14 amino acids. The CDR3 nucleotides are TGTGCCAGTAGACGACACCTCTCCCAAGAGACCCAGTACTTC. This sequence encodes CASRRHLSQETQYF.

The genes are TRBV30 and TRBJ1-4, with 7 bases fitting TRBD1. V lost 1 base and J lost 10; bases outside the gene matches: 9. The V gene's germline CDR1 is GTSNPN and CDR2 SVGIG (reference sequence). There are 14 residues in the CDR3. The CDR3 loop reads CAWSAQGQGGKLFF. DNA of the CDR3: TGTGCCTGGAGTGCACAGGGGCAAGGGGGAAAACTGTTTTTT.

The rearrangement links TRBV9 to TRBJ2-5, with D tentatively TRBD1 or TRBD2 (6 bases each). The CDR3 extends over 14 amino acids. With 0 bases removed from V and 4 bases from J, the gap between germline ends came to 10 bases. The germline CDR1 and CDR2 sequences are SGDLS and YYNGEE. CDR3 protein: CASSVGRGRETQYF. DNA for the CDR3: TGTGCCAGCAGCGTAGGGAGGGGGAGAGAGACCCAGTACTTC. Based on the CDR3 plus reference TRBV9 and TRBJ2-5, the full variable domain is DSGVTQTPKHLITATGQRVTLRCSPRSGDLSVYWYQQSLDQGLQFLIQYYNGEERAKGNILERFSAQQFPDLHSELNLSSLELGDSALYFCASSVGRGRETQYFGPGTRLLVL.

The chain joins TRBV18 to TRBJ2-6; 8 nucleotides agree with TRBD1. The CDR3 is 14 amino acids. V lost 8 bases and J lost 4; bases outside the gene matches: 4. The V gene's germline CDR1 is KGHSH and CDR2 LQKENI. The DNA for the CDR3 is TGTGCCAGCGGCAGGGGGCGCGGGGCCAACGTCCTGACTTTC. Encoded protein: CASGRGRGANVLTF.

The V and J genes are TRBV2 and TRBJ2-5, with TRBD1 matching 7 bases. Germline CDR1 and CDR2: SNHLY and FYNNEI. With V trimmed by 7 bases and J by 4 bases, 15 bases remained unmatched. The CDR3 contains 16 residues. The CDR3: CASKSGAGGFTETQYF. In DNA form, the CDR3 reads TGTGCCAGCAAGAGTGGGGCAGGGGGTTTCACAGAGACCCAGTACTTC.

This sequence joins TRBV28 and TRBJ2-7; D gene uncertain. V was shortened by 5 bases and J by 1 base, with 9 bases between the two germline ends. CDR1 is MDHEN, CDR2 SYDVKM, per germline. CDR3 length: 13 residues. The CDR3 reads CASSSYRSYEQYV. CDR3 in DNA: TGTGCCAGCAGTAGCTACCGGTCCTACGAGCAGTACGTC.

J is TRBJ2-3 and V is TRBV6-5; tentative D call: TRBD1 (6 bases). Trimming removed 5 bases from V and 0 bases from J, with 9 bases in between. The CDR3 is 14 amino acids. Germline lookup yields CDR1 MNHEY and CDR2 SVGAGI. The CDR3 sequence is CASSTTGSTDTQYF. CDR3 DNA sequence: TGTGCCAGCAGTACCACAGGGAGCACAGATACGCAGTATTTT.

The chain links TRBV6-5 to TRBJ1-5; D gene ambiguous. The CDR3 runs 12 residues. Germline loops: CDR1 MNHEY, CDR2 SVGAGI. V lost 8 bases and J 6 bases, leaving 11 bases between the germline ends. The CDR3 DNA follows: TGTGCCAGCGGCCCTATTGTTCAGCCCCAGCATTTT. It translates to CASGPIVQPQHF.

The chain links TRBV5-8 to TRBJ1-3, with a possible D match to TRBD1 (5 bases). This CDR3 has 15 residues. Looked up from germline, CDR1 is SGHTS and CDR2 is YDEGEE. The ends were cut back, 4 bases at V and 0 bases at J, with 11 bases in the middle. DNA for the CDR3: TGTGCCAGCAGCCTCGGGACGGTCTCTGGAAACACCATATATTTT. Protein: CASSLGTVSGNTIYF.

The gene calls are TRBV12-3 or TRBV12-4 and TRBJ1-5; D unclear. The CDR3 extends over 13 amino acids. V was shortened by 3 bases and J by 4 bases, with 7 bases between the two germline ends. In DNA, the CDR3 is TGTGCCAGCAGTTTTACGCGGAATCAGCCCCAGCATTTT. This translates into CASSFTRNQPQHF.

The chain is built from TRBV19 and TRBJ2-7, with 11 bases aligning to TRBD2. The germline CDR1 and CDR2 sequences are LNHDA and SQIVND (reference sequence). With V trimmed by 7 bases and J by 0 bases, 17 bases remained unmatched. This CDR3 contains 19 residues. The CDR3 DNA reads TGTGCCAGTACCAAAGATCCCCATGGACTAGCGGGTAGCTCCTACGAGCAGTACGTC. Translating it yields CASTKDPHGLAGSSYEQYV.

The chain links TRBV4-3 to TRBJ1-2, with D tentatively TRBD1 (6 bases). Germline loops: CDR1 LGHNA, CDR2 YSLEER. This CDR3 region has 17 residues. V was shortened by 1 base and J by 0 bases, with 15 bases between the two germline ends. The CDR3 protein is CASSQGASRGANYGYTF. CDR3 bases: TGCGCCAGCAGCCAAGGAGCAAGCAGGGGAGCTAACTATGGCTACACCTTC.

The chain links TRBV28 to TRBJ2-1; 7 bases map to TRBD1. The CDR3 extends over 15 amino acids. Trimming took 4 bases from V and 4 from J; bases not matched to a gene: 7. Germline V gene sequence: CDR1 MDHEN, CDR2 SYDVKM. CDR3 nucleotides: TGTGCCAGCAGTTCGCTAACAGGGGCATACAATGAGCAGTTCTTC. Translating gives CASSSLTGAYNEQFF.

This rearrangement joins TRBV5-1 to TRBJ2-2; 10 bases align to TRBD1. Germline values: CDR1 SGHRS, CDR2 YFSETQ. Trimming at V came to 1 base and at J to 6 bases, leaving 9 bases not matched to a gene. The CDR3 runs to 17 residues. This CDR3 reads CASSLFSTGGSAGELFF. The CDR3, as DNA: TGCGCCAGCAGCTTGTTTTCGACAGGGGGCTCGGCCGGGGAGCTGTTTTTT.